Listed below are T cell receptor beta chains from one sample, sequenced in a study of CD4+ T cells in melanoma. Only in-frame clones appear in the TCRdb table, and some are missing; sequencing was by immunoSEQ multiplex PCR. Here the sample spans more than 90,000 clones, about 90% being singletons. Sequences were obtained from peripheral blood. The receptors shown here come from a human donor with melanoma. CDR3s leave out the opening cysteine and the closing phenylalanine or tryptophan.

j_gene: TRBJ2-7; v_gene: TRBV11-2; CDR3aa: ASSYTVGGSSSYEQY
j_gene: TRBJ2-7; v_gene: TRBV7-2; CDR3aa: ASSSLTSGALYEQY
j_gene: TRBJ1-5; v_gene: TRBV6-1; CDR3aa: ASSGLQGREQPQH
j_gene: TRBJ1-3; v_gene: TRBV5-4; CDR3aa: ASSLDELYSGNTIY
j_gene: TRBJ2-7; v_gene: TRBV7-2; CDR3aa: ASSLARGSRSYYEQY
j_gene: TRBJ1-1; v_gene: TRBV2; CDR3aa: ASRGLQGGEAF
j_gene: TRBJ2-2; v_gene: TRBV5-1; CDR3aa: ASSPQGYGSTGELF
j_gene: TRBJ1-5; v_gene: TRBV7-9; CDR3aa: ASSPGAGRNQPQH
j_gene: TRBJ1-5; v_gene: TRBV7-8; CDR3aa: ASSLNGASNQPQH
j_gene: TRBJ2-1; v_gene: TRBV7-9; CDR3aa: ASSLSYNEQF
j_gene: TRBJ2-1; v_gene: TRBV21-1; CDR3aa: ASIPQGANGNEQF
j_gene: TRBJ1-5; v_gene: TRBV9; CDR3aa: ASTGQGTSSNQPQH
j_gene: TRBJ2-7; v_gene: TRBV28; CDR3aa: ASTAMGAQTYEQY
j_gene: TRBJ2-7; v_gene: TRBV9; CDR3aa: ASSVRQGPRDEQY
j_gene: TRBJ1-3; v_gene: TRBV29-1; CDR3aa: SVESGIGNTIY
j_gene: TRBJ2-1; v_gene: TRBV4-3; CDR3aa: ASSQGTSSGEQF
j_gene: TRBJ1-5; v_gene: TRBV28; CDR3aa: ASTNPLQPQH
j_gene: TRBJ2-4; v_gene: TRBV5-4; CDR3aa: ASSLRLAGGRVIQY
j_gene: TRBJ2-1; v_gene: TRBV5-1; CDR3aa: ASSLYGTNNEQF
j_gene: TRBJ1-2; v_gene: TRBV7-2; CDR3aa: ASSPREGANYGYT
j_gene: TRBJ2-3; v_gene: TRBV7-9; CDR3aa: ASSGRGGGSVGDTQY
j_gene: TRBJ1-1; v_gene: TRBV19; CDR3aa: ASTKPGRGVDTEAF
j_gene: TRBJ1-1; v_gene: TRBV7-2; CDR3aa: ASSLVSGAGAF
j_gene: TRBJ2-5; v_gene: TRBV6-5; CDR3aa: ASSSPGGETQY
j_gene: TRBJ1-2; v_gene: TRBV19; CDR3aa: ATQMGNGRGYGYT
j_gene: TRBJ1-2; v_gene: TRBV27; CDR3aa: ASSFTEGVSYGYT
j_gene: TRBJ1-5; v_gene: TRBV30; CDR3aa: AWSVQGRQPQH
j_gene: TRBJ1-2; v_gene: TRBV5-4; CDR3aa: ASSLDGSNYGYT
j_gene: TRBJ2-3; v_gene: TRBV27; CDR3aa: ASSLTLRGGRDTQY
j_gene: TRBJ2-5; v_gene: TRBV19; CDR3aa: ASSLVAGETQY
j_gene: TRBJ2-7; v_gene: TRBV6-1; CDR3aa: ASPGEDNYEQY
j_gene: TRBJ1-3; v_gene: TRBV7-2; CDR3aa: ASSVPGQGVGNTIY
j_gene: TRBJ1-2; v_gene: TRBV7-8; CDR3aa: ASSSTGTGDNYGYT
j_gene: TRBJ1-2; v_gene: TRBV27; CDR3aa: ASSEMQGSGYT
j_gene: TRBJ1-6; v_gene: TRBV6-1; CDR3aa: ASSDEGISPLH
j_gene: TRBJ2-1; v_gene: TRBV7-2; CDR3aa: ASSSLVNEQF
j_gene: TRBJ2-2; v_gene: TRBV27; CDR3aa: ASSLEGVTTGELF
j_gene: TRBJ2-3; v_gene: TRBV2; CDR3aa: ASSEVWGSDTQY
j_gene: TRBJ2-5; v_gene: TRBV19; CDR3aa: ASSIEGGPRGETQY
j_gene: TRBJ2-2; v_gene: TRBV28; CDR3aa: ATSGRGGFTGELF
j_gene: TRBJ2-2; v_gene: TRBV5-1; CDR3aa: ASSPVGSGELF
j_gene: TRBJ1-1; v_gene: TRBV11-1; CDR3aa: ASVLGLNTEAF
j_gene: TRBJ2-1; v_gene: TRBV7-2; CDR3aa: ASSSPRGRDEQF
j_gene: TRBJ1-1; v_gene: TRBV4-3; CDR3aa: ASSLITEGAQAEAF
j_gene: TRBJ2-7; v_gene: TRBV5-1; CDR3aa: ASSYGTAYEQY
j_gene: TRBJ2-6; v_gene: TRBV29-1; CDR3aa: SVDSPQAGGANVLT
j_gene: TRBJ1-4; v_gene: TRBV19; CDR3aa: ASRRVVTNEKLF
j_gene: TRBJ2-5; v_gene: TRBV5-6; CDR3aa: ASSLVLAEGYQETQY